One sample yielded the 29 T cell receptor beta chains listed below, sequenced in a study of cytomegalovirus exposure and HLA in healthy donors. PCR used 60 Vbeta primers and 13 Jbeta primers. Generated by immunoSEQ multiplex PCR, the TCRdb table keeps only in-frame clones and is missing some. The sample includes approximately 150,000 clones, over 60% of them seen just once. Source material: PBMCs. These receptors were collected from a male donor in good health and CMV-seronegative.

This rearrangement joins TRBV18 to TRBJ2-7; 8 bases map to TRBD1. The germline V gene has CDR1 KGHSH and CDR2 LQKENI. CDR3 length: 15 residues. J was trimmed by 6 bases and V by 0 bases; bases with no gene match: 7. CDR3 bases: TGTGCCAGCTCACCACCGGCGACAGGGGAAAGCGAGCAGTACTTC. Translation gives CASSPPATGESEQYF.

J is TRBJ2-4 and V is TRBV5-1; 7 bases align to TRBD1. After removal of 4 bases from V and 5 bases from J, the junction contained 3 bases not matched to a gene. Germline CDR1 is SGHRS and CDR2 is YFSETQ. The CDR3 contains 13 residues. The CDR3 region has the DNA TGCGCCAGCAGCCCGGGACAGCAAAACATTCAGTACTTC. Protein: CASSPGQQNIQYF.

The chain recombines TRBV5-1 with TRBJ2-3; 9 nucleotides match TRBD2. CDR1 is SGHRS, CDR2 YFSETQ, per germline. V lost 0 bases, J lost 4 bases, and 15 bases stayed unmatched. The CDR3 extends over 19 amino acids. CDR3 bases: TGCGCCAGCAGCTTGGCGGAGGCGGGAGGGCCTAGGGTAGCAGATACGCAGTATTTT. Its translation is CASSLAEAGGPRVADTQYF.

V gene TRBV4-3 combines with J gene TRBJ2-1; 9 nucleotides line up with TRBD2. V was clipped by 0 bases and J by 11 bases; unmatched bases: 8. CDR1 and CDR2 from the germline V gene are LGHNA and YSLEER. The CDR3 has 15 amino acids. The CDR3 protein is CASSQDPLTSGKQFF. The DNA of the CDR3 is TGCGCCAGCAGCCAAGATCCCCTGACTAGCGGCAAGCAGTTCTTC.

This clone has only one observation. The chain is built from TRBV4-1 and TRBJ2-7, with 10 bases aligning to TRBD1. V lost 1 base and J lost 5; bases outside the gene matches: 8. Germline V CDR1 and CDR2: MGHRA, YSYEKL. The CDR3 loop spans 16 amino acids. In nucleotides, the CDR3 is TGCGCCAGCAGCCAAGTTGGTGGACAGGGGGGCGACGAGCAGTACTTC. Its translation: CASSQVGGQGGDEQYF.

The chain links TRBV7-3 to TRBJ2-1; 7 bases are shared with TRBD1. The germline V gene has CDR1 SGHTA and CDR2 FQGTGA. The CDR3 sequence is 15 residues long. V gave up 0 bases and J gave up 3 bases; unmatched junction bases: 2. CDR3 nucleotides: TGTGCCAGCAGCTTAACGTGGGACAGCTACAATGAGCAGTTCTTC. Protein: CASSLTWDSYNEQFF. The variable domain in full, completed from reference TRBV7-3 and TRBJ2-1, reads GAGVSQTPSNKVTEKGKYVELRCDPISGHTALYWYRQSLGQGPEFLIYFQGTGAADDSGLPNDRFFAVRPEGSVSTLKIQRTERGDSAVYLCASSLTWDSYNEQFFGPGTRLTVL.

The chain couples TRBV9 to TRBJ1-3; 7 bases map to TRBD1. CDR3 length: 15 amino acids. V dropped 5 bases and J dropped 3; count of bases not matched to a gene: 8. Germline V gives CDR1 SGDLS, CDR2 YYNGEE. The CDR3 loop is CASRPEQGIGNTIYF. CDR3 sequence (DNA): TGTGCCAGCAGACCGGAACAGGGGATTGGAAACACCATATATTTT.

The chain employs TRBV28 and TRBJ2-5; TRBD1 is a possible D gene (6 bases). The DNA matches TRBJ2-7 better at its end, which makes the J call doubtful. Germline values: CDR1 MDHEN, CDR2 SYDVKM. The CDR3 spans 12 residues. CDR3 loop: CASSEQGYEQYF. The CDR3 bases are TGTGCCAGCAGTGAACAGGGCTACGAGCAGTACTTC.

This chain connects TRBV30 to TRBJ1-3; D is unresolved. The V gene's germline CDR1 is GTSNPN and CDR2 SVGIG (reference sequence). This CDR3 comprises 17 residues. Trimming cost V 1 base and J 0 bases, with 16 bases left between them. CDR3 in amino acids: CAWSEDFSVLSGNTIYF. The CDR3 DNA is TGTGCCTGGAGTGAAGACTTTAGCGTTCTCTCTGGAAACACCATATATTTT.

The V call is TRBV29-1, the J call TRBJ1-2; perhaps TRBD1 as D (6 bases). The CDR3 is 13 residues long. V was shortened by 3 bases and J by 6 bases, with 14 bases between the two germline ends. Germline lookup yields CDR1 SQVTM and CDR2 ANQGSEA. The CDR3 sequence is CSVDILGADGYTF. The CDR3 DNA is TGCAGCGTTGATATCTTGGGGGCAGATGGCTACACCTTC.

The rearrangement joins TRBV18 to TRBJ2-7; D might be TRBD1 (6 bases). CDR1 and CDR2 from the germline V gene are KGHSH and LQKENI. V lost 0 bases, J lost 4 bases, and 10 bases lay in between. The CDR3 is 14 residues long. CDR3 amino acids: CASSPPSQGYEQYF. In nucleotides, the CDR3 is TGTGCCAGCTCACCACCGTCACAGGGATACGAGCAGTACTTC.

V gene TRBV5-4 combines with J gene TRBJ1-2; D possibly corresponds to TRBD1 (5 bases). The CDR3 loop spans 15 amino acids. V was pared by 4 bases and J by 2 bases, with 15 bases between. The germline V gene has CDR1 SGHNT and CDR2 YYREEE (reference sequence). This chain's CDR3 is CASSPLGGGNYGYTF. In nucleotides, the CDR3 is TGTGCCAGCAGCCCTCTGGGGGGGGGAAACTATGGCTACACCTTC.

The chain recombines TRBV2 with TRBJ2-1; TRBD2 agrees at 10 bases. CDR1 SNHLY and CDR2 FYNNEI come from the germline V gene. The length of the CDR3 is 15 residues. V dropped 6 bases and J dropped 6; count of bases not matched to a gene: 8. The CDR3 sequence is CASRVASGRGNEQFF. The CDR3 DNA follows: TGTGCCAGCAGGGTAGCTAGCGGGAGAGGCAATGAGCAGTTCTTC.

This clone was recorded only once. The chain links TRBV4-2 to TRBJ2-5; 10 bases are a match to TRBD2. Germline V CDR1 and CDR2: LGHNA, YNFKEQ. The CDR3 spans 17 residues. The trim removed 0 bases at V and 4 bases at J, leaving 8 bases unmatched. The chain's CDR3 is CASSQEGEREGGETQYF. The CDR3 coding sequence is TGTGCCAGCAGCCAAGAAGGGGAGCGGGAGGGGGGAGAGACCCAGTACTTC.

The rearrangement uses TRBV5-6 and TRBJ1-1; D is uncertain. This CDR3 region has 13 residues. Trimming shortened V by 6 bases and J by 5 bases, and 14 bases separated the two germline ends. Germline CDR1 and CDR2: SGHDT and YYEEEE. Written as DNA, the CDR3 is TGTGCCAGCACCCCCAAACGGGGAACTGAAGCTTTCTTT. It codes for CASTPKRGTEAFF.

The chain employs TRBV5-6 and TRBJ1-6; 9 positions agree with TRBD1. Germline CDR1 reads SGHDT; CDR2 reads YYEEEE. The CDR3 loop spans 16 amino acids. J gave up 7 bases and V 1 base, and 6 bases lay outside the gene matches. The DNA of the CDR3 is TGTGCCAGCAGCTTGAGGACAGGGGCGCAAAATTCACCCCTCCACTTT. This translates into CASSLRTGAQNSPLHF.

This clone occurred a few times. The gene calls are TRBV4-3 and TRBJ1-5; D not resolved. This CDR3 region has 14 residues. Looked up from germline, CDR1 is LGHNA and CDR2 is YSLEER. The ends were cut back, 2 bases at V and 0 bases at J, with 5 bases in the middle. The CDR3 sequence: CASSQSGSNQPQHF. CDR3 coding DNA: TGCGCCAGCAGCCAATCGGGTAGCAATCAGCCCCAGCATTTT.

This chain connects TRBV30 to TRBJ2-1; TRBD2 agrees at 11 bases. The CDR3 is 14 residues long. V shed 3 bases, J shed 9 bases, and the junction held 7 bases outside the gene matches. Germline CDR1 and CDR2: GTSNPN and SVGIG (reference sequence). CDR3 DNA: TGTGCCTGGAGCTTCGGGACTAGCGGTTCTGAGCAGTTCTTC. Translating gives CAWSFGTSGSEQFF.

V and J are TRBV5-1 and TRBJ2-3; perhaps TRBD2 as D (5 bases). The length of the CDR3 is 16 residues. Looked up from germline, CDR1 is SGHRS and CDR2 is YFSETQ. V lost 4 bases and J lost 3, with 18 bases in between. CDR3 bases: TGCGCCAGCAGCGACCCTAGGGTACTAGGGACAGATACGCAGTATTTT. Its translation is CASSDPRVLGTDTQYF.

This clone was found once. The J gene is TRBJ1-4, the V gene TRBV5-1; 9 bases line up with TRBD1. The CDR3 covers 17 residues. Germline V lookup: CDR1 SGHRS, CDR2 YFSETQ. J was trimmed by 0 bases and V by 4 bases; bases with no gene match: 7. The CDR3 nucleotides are TGCGCCAGCAGCCACGGGACAGGGACCACAACTAATGAAAAACTGTTTTTT. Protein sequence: CASSHGTGTTTNEKLFF.

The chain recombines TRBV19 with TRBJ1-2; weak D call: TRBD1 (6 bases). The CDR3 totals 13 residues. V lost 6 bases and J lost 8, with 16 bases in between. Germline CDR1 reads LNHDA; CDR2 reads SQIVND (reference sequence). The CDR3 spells CASRGTPMIGYTF. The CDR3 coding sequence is TGTGCCAGTAGAGGGACACCGATGATCGGCTACACCTTC.

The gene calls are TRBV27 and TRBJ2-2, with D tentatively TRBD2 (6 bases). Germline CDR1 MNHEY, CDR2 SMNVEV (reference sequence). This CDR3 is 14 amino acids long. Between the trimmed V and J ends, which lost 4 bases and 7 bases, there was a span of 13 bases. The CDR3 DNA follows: TGTGCCAGCAGTTGGGGGGAAGCAGGCGGGGAGCTGTTTTTT. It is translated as CASSWGEAGGELFF.

The CDR3 DNA sequence: TGTGCCAGCAGTGACCCCGGGACTCTTGACTCTGGAAACACCATATATTTT. Amino acids: CASSDPGTLDSGNTIYF. This chain joins TRBV6-1 and TRBJ1-3; the D gene is possibly TRBD1 (5 bases). Germline V gene lookup returns CDR1 MNHNS and CDR2 SASEGT. The ends were cut back, 3 bases at V and 0 bases at J, with 15 bases in the middle. The CDR3 loop spans 17 amino acids.

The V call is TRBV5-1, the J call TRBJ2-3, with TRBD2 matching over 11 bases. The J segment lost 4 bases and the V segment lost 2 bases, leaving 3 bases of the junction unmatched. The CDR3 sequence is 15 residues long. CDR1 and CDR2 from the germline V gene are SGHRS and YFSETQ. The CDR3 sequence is CASSLLAGVADTQYF. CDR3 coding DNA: TGCGCCAGCAGCTTACTAGCGGGGGTGGCAGATACGCAGTATTTT.

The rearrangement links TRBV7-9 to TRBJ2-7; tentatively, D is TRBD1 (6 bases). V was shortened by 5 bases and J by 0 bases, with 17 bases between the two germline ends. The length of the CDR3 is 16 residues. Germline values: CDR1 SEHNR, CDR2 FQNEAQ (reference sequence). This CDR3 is CASSPPPGTTSYEQYF. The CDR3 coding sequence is TGTGCCAGCAGCCCTCCCCCTGGGACAACCTCCTACGAGCAGTACTTC.

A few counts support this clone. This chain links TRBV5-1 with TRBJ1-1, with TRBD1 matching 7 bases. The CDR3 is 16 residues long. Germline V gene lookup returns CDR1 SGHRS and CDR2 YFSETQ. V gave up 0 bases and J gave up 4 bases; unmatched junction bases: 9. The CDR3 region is CASSLVAGGSSTEAFF. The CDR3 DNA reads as TGCGCCAGCAGCTTGGTGGCAGGGGGGAGTAGCACTGAAGCTTTCTTT.

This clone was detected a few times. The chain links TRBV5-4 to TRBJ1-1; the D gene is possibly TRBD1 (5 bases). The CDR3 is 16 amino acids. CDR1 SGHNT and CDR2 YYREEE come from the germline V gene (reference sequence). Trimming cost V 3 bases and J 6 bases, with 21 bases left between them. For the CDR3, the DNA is TGTGCCAGCAGCTCCGGGATCATGGGCGGGGCAGCTGAAGCTTTCTTT. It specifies CASSSGIMGGAAEAFF.

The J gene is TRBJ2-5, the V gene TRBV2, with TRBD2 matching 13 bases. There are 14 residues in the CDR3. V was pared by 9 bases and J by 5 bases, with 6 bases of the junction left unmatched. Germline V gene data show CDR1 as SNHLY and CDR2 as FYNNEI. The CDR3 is CASTSGRAGETQYF. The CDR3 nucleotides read TGTGCCAGTACTAGCGGGAGGGCCGGGGAGACCCAGTACTTC.

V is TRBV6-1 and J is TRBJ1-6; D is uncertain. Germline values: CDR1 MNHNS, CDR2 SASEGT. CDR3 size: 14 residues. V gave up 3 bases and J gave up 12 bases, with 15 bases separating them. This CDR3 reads CASSETGDRGPLHF. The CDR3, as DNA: TGTGCCAGCAGTGAGACCGGGGATCGGGGACCCCTCCACTTT.